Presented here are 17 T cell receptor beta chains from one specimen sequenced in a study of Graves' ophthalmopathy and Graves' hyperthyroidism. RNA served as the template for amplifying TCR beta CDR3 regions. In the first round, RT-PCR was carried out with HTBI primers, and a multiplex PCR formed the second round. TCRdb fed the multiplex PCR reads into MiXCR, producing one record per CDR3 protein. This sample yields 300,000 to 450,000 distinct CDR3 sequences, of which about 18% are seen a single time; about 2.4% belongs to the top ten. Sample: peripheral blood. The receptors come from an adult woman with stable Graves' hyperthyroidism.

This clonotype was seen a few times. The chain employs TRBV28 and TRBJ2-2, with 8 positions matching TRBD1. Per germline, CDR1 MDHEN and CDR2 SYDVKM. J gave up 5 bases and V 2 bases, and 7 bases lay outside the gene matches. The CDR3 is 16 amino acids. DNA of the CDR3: TGTGCCAGCAGTTTACTGGACAGGGCTGATACCGGGGAGCTGTTTTTT. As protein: CASSLLDRADTGELFF.

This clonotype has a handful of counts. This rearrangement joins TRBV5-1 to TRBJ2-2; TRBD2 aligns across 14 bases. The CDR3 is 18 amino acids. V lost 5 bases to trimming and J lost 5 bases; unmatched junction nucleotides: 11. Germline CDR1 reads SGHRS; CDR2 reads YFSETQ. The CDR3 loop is CASRNTGLAGVRTGELFF. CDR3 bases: TGCGCCAGCAGGAATACGGGACTAGCGGGAGTTAGGACCGGGGAGCTGTTTTTT.

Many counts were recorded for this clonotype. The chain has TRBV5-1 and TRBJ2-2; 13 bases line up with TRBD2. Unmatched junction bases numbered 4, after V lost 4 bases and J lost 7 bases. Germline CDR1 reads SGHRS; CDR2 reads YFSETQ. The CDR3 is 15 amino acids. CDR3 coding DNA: TGCGCCAGCAGCCGGACTAGCGGGAGTGGCGGGGAGCTGTTTTTT. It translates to CASSRTSGSGGELFF.

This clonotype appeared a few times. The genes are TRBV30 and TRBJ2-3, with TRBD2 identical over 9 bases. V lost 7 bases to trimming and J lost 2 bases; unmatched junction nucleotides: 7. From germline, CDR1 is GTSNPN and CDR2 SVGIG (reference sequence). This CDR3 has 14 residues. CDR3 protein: CASDSGRNTDTQYF. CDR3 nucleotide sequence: TGTGCCTCCGACAGCGGGAGGAACACAGATACGCAGTATTTT.

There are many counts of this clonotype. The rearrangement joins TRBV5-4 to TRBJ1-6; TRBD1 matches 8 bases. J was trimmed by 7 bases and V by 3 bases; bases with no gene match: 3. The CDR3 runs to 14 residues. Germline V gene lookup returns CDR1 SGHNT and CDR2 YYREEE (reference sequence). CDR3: CASSWTGNNSPLHF. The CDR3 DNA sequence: TGTGCCAGCAGCTGGACAGGGAACAATTCACCCCTCCACTTT.

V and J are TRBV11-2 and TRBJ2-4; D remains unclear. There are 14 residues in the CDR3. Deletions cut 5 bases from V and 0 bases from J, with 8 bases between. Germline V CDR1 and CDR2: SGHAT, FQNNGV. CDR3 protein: CASSISLAKNIQYF. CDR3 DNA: TGTGCCAGCAGCATTTCATTAGCCAAAAACATTCAGTACTTC.

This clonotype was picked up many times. CDR3 residues: CASSWGHNSNQPQHF. DNA of the CDR3: TGTGCCAGCAGCTGGGGACACAATAGCAATCAGCCCCAGCATTTT. The J gene is TRBJ1-5, the V gene TRBV7-8; D might be TRBD1 (6 bases). V lost 4 bases, J lost 0 bases, and 10 bases lay in between. This CDR3 spans 15 amino acids. Per the germline V gene, CDR1 is SGHVS and CDR2 is FQNEAQ.

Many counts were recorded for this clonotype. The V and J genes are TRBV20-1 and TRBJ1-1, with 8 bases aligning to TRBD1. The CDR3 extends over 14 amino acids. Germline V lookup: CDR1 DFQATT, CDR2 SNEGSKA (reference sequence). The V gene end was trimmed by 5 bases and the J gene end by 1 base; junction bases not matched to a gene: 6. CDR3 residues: CSAEQGARNTEAFF. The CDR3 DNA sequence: TGCAGTGCTGAGCAGGGGGCGCGGAACACTGAAGCTTTCTTT.

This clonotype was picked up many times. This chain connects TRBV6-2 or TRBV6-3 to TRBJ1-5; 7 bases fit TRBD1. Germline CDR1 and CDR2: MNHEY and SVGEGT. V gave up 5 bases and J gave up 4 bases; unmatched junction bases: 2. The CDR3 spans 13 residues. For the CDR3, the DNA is TGTGCCAGCAGTCAGGGGGTTAATCAGCCCCAGCATTTT. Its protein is CASSQGVNQPQHF.

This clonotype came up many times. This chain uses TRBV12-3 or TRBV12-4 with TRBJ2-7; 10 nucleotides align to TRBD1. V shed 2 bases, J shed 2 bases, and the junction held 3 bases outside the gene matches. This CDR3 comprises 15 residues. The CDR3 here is CASSLWDRGPYEQYF. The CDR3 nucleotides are TGTGCCAGCAGTTTATGGGACAGGGGACCCTACGAGCAGTACTTC.

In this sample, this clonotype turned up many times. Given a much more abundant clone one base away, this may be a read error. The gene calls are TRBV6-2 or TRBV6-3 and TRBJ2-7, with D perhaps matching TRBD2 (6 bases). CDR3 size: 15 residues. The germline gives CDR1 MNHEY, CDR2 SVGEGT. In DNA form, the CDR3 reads TGTGCCAGCAGTTACTCGCCGGGAGCGATCCACGAGCGGTACTTC. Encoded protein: CASSYSPGAIHERYF.

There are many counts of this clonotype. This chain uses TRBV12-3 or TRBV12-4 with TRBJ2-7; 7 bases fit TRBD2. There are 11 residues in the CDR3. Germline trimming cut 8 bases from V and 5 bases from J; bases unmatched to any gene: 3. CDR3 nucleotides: TGTGCCAGCGGGAGGGCCCACGAGCAGTACTTC. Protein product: CASGRAHEQYF.

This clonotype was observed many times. In nucleotides, the CDR3 is TGTGCCAGCTCACGAGGACAGGGGGATAACTATGGCTACACCTTC. This sequence encodes CASSRGQGDNYGYTF. The chain carries TRBV18 and TRBJ1-2; 10 bases align to TRBD1. This CDR3 comprises 15 residues. After removal of 4 bases from V and 1 base from J, the junction contained 3 bases not matched to a gene. Germline V CDR1 and CDR2: KGHSH, LQKENI. Filled out from reference TRBV18 and TRBJ1-2, the complete variable domain reads NAGVMQNPRHLVRRRGQEARLRCSPMKGHSHVYWYRQLPEEGLKFMVYLQKENIIDESGMPKERFSAEFPKEGPSILRIQQVVRGDSAAYFCASSRGQGDNYGYTFGSGTRLTVV.

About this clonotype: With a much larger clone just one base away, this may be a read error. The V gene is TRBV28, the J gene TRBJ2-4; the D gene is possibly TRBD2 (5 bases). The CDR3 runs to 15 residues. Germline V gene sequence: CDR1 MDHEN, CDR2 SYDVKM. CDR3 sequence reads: CASTRSVLAKNIKYF. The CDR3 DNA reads TGTGCCAGCACTCGATCAGTCCTAGCCAAAAACATTAAGTACTTC.

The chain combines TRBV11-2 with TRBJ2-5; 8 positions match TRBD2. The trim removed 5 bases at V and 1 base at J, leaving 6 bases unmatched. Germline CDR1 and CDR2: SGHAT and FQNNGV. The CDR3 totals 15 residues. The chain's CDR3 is CASSDLRGVQETQYF. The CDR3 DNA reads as TGTGCCAGCAGCGACCTGCGGGGGGTCCAAGAGACCCAGTACTTC.

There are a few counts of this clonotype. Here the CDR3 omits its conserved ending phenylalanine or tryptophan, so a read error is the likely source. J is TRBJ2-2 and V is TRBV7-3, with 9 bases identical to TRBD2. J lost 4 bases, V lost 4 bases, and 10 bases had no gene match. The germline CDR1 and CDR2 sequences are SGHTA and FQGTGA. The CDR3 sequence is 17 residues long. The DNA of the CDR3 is TGTGCCAGCAGCTCGCAAAGTAGCGGGAGAGGCACCGGGGAGCTGTTTTCT. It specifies CASSSQSSGRGTGELFS.

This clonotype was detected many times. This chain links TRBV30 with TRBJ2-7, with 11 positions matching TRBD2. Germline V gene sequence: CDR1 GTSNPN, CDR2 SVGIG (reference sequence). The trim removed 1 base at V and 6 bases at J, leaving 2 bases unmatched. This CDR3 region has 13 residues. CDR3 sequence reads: CAWSGLAGGEQYF. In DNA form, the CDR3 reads TGTGCCTGGAGTGGTCTAGCGGGAGGCGAGCAGTACTTC.